Described below is a single T cell receptor (beta chain) sequence and its context. Its antigen remains unknown. This sample was taken from a study of Ad26.COV2.S vaccination and SARS-CoV-2 variants. Overall study context: Ad26.COV2.S was injected intramuscularly once or twice, 56 days apart. Points from the study as a whole: Spike-specific TCR breadth was greater in vaccine than placebo recipients.

This CDR3 is built from 12 residues. The V gene's germline CDR1 is KGHDR and CDR2 SFDVKD. V was clipped by 4 bases and J by 7 bases; unmatched bases: 1. The data were produced by immunoSEQ multiplex PCR, yet TCRdb's version contains in-frame clones alone and is incomplete. Here the sample spans some 460,000 clones, 89% being singletons. Sample treatment: approximately 18 received Ad26.COV2.S at low or high dose, single or two shots; roughly five received placebo; per-sample allocation not given. Collection of samples fell on day 63 after the first vaccine or placebo injection. The sample came from a Boston adult aged 18-55 years.

The TCR sequence derives from a person aged 18 to 59 who received the Ad26.COV2.S COVID-19 vaccine or a placebo. The V call is TRBV24-1, the J call TRBJ2-3, with TRBD2 matching 7 bases. The material was peripheral blood, obtained in a trial of Ad26.COV2.S vaccine versus placebo. CDR3 coding DNA: TGTGCCACCAGTGACGGGGGGTATACGCAGTATTTT. It codes for CATSDGGYTQYF.